The clone carrying this T cell receptor (beta chain) was found a few times. These data are taken from a study of T cell repertoires in cytomegalovirus infection. The overall study: Public TCR beta signatures were indicative of both CMV infection and a matching HLA type.

The germline CDR1 and CDR2 sequences are DFQATT and SNEGSKA (reference sequence). The CDR3 runs 16 residues. V shed 6 bases and J 1 base; nucleotides not matched to a gene: 13. TCRdb re-analysed the reads in MiXCR, keeping a single row per CDR3 protein. The sample carries about 300,000 distinct CDR3 sequences, 20% to 30% recorded once. The chain employs TRBV20-1 and TRBJ1-1, with 8 positions matching TRBD1. This sequence was found in a human donor in good health (CMV status not recorded). Some clones in this sample may be carry-over from other donors' samples. Sequencing was carried out using PBMCs. The CDR3 nucleotides read TGCAGTGCAAACCGTGGGACAGGAGCCTGGAACACTGAAGCTTTCTTT. As protein: CSANRGTGAWNTEAFF.